One T cell receptor beta chain is described in this entry. The missing CDR3 end, 3 residues past where the read stops, is filled in from the germline J gene. This CDR3 is 21 amino acids long. The V gene's germline CDR1 is SQVTM and CDR2 ANQGSEA. Trimming took off 4 bases at V and 2 bases at J, with 35 bases between the two ends. These data come from a study of Tregs in tolerant kidney transplant recipients. Unstimulated Tregs (CD4+CD25+CD127-) and CD4+CD25- non-Tregs were sorted from PBMCs. Using immunoSEQ multiplex PCR, the repertoire was profiled, and TCRdb retains in-frame clones only, with some absent. Seen in this sample are roughly 50,000 clones; the ten most common clones hold 0.83%.

The sequence was collected from a human donor who received a combined kidney and bone marrow transplant. Sequenced material: CD4+ T cells from blood, taken before the transplant. J is TRBJ1-2 and V is TRBV29-1, with D perhaps TRBD1 (6 bases). The CDR3 protein is CSVVGLSHFGGRDDKNYGYTF. The sequenced part of the CDR3 DNA is TGCAGCGTTGTTGGCCTCTCCCATTTTGGGGGCCGAGACGATAAAAACTATGGC.